The clone carrying this T cell receptor beta chain was observed at least ten times. In germline, CDR1 is LGHDT, CDR2 YNNKEL (reference sequence). Trimming cost V 3 bases and J 7 bases, with 22 bases left between them. The CDR3 loop spans 16 amino acids. The sample belongs to a study of chronic HIV infection and antiretroviral therapy. TCRdb reprocessed the 5' RACE reads with MiXCR, giving one entry per CDR3 protein. The sample shows 30,000 or so distinct CDR3 sequences, about 9.7% of them seen only once. This clonotype was sampled from an adult who had HIV and had not received antiretroviral therapy, or was an uninfected healthy control (not recorded which). What was sequenced was peripheral blood. The genes are TRBV3-1 and TRBJ2-7; D gene ambiguous. CDR3 bases: TGTGCCAGCAGCCATGGTAGCAGCGCCCTCCCGGAAGAGCAGTACTTC. Amino acid sequence: CASSHGSSALPEEQYF.